One and the same sample provided the 4 T cell receptor beta chains below, sequenced in a study of cytomegalovirus exposure and HLA in healthy donors. Method: immunoSEQ multiplex PCR; TCRdb's copy keeps in-frame clones and lacks some. Among under 200,000 clones listed, roughly nine tenths were seen once. The sequenced sample was PBMCs. Receptors were obtained from a woman aged 30 to 39 in good health and CMV-seronegative.

The J gene is TRBJ1-1, the V gene TRBV6-4; D remains unclear. This CDR3 is built from 11 residues. Deletions cut 7 bases from V and 6 bases from J, with 9 bases between. Per the germline V gene, CDR1 is MRHNA and CDR2 is SNTAGT. As DNA, the CDR3 is TGTGCCAGCATGACTAGGCCTGAAGCTTTCTTT. It codes for CASMTRPEAFF.

V gene TRBV5-1 combines with J gene TRBJ1-1, with 12 bases matching TRBD1. J was trimmed by 5 bases and V by 5 bases; bases with no gene match: 10. The CDR3 runs 16 residues. The V gene's germline CDR1 is SGHRS and CDR2 YFSETQ. DNA for the CDR3: TGCGCCAGCAGATCCGGGACAGGGGGCGATGGGACTGAAGCTTTCTTT. Residues: CASRSGTGGDGTEAFF.

The chain has TRBV27 and TRBJ1-2; possibly TRBD1 for D (6 bases). CDR1 MNHEY and CDR2 SMNVEV come from the germline V gene (reference sequence). Trimming pared 4 bases from V and 3 bases from J, leaving 12 bases between. The CDR3 runs 14 residues. CDR3 sequence (DNA): TGTGCCAGCAGTTCTTCCAGGGGTGACTATGGCTACACCTTC. This sequence encodes CASSSSRGDYGYTF.

The rearrangement joins TRBV27 to TRBJ2-5, with D perhaps TRBD1 (5 bases). V shed 6 bases and J shed 2 bases, with 16 bases lying between them. This CDR3 spans 15 amino acids. Germline lookup yields CDR1 MNHEY and CDR2 SMNVEV (reference sequence). The CDR3, as DNA: TGTGCCAGCAGCGCGTTAGGGGTGAGACAAGAGACCCAGTACTTC. Amino acid sequence: CASSALGVRQETQYF.